The 6 T cell receptor beta chains below all came from one sample that was sequenced in a study of shared clonotypes between healthy human individuals. TCRdb keeps only in-frame clones here, not all; method: immunoSEQ multiplex PCR. The sample records 740,000 or so clones, around three quarters being singletons. The sample consisted of memory CD4+ T cells sorted from blood. Subset meaning: CD45RA-negative fraction. All receptors come from a woman aged 25-40 years in good health.

This clone was found once. V is TRBV5-1 and J is TRBJ2-2; 13 positions match TRBD2. The CDR3 contains 15 residues. With V trimmed by 7 bases and J by 0 bases, 0 bases remained unmatched. CDR1 and CDR2 (germline): SGHRS, YFSETQ. The CDR3 coding sequence is TGCGCCAGCGGACTAGCGGGAGCGAACACCGGGGAGCTGTTTTTT. Translating gives CASGLAGANTGELFF.

The chain joins TRBV28 to TRBJ1-2; maybe TRBD1 (6 bases). CDR1 MDHEN and CDR2 SYDVKM come from the germline V gene. This CDR3 comprises 12 residues. V dropped 7 bases and J dropped 6 bases, with 12 bases sitting between them. In DNA form, the CDR3 reads TGTGCCAGCACTACAGGGTTACATGGCTACACCTTC. It codes for CASTTGLHGYTF.

V gene TRBV6-6 combines with J gene TRBJ2-2, with D hard to call. Trimming left V 7 bases short and J 8 bases short, with 17 bases between. This CDR3 is 14 amino acids long. Per germline, CDR1 MNHNY and CDR2 SVGAGI (reference sequence). CDR3 amino acids: CASTHSGDAGELFF. In DNA form, the CDR3 reads TGTGCCAGCACTCACTCTGGTGACGCTGGGGAGCTGTTTTTT.

CDR3 sequence: CASSPRGQAQETQYF. The CDR3 region has the DNA TGTGCCAGCAGCCCCCGAGGACAGGCTCAAGAGACCCAGTACTTC. The chain employs TRBV11-2 and TRBJ2-5, with 7 positions matching TRBD1. The V gene end was trimmed by 5 bases and the J gene end by 2 bases; junction bases not matched to a gene: 8. Germline-derived CDR1 and CDR2 are SGHAT and FQNNGV. The CDR3 covers 15 residues.

The chain couples TRBV7-8 to TRBJ1-5, with 9 bases aligning to TRBD1. The J segment lost 6 bases and the V segment lost 5 bases, leaving 5 bases of the junction unmatched. Germline CDR1 SGHVS, CDR2 FQNEAQ. This CDR3 has 14 residues. The CDR3 nucleotides are TGTGCCAGCAGCGCGGGACAGGGTGCTCAGCCCCAGCATTTT. Translation: CASSAGQGAQPQHF.

The CDR3 coding sequence is TGTGCCAGCAGTTTTGACAGGAGCTCCTATAATTCACCCCTCCACTTT. Translation gives CASSFDRSSYNSPLHF. The rearrangement joins TRBV27 to TRBJ1-6; perhaps TRBD1 as D (6 bases). The V gene lost 3 bases and the J gene lost 0 bases, with 9 bases spanning the gap. This CDR3 has 16 amino acids. The germline V gene encodes CDR1 MNHEY and CDR2 SMNVEV (reference sequence).